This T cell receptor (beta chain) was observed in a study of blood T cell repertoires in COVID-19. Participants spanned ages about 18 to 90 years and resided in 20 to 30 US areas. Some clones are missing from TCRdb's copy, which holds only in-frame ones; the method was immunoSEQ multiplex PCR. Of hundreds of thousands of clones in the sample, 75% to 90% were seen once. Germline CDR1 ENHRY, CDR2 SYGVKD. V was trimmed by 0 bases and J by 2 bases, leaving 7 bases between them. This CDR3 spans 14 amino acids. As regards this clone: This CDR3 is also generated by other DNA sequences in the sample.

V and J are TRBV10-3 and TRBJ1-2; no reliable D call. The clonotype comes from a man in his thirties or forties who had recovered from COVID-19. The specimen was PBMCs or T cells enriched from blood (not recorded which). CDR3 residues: CAISESTGNYGYTF. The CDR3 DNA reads TGTGCCATCAGTGAGTCGACGGGGAACTATGGCTACACCTTC.